This record covers a single T cell receptor (beta chain). Only a few counts were recorded for this clone. Its specific antigen is unknown. The input lacks base qualities; no much larger clone sits a single base away. The entire isolated RNA was reverse transcribed using the High Capacity cDNA Reverse Transcription Kit, and thus expressed TCRB transcripts were sequenced. Deep immunoSEQ sequencing was applied to naive, central memory and regulatory T cell samples, giving an average of roughly 3.5 million total reads per sample. Sorted cells were lysed in RLT buffer and RNA was extracted with DNase-treated RNeasy Micro or Mini kits, depending on cell number. To prevent cross-contamination, each cell subset was processed individually, whereas patient and healthy donor samples were processed jointly. TCRB sequences were amplified from cDNA with the immunoSEQ multiplex PCR, producing 87-bp fragments spanning the CDR3 region. Amplicons were sequenced on the Illumina HiSeq platform. The original methods were these. PCR bias was computationally corrected using synthetic template baselines, reads within Hamming distance 2 were collapsed, and singletons that could not be merged were discarded. Reads were aligned against IMGT to assign V, D and J genes, CDR3 length and insertions or deletions at six rearrangement sites. Within each subset, clonotype counts were normalized to sorted cell number, and only after that were true diversity and Gini coefficients computed with the tcR R package. The overlap coefficient, calculated on TCRB nucleotide sequences, was used to measure repertoire sharing. Drawn from immuneACCESS, this table holds only the in-frame rearrangements with V and J called that TCRdb kept. Clones are partly lost; checked studies trace under half to an unresolved V gene and leave the rest unexplained. That table is the source of V, J and clone size, and D and trimming were worked out from the DNA. A total of roughly 160,000 clones appear in this sample, 6.5% to 9.5% of them only once. Approximately 0.87% of the sample goes to the ten largest clones.

The source of the sample is a study of beta chain features in type 1 diabetes (dated by TCRdb to between 2018 and 2020). At the level of the whole study: No differences in mean age, gender distribution, total cell number or subset yield were found between patients and healthy donors. In the study, recently diagnosed type 1 diabetes patients and matched healthy donors were compared on the TCRB repertoires of their sorted circulating CD4+ T cell subsets. Regulatory and stem cell-like memory subsets were obtained from only 8 patients and roughly 8 healthy donors, while naive and central memory subsets were obtained from all 30 or so donors. Across all samples, some 99 million sorted cells were examined, and cell number per subset correlated strongly with RNA yield.

Paper-wide results and their limitations: Patients with type 1 diabetes made fewer insertions and deleted more nucleotides at VDJ recombination sites, implying thymic rearrangement abnormalities. Because cDNA was sequenced instead of genomic DNA, activated cells with high expression could be over-represented, although the groups did not differ in activation or CD3 levels. Because the HLA sub-analyses included only small numbers of individuals, any influence of HLA type on TCRB rearrangement was left unresolved. Naive, central memory and regulatory TCRB repertoires appeared to be more alike among patients than among healthy donors. A moderate but significant shortening of TCRB CDR3 length was observed in type 1 diabetes patients in all four CD4+ subsets. PCR might favor shorter templates, but patient and control samples were amplified and corrected together, so any skew would affect both groups equally.

The CDR3 starts with the cysteine, ends with the phenylalanine, and has 15 residues. Just CDR3 DNA is preserved here, 45 bases in frame from base 1. Trimming removed 2 bases from V and 3 bases from J, leaving 11 bases between the germline ends. The germline V gene specifies KGHSH as CDR1 and LQKENI as CDR2. A single peripheral blood draw of approximately 0.11 L on average was collected from each donor into heparinised tubes. A BD FACSAria II was used to sort naive, central memory, regulatory and stem cell-like memory CD4+ T cells with a panel that included CD45RO, CCR7, CD25, CD127, CD95 and CD27. Purity was above 98% for every sorted population. PBMCs were isolated right away by Lymphoprep density gradient centrifugation and were stained directly, without culture. So that batch effects would be minimized, each experiment stained and sorted samples in pairs, pairing one healthy donor with one patient.

The chain is made from TRBV18 and TRBJ1-5, with a weak D call of TRBD1 (6 bases match). Sequenced: central memory CD4+ T cells from blood. The clonotype comes from a woman in her 40s with type 1 diabetes. The nucleotide sequence is TGTGCCAGCTCACCAACAGGGAACAACAATCAGCCCCAGCATTTT. Translated, it reads CASSPTGNNNQPQHF.